The TCR beta chain under discussion was sequenced for a study of cytomegalovirus exposure and HLA in healthy donors (dated by TCRdb to about 2017). Looking at the study overall: An earlier analysis of several hundred of the donors reported 250 to 350 Gb of sequence data and some 120 million unique TCR beta sequences from some 180 million T cells. A later genetic analysis used genome-wide SNP genotypes for about 55% of the 666 donors, treating that subset as a discovery cohort. The study aimed to test whether cataloging public T cell receptors could reveal signatures of past pathogen exposure. The later analysis used no new phenotypic data to find candidate immune exposures, relying instead on TCR beta sequences and their occurrence across donors. About 300 gigabases of sequencing data and about 92 million unique TCR sequences made up an early release that covered approximately 620 HLA-typed donors. Because of strong linkage in the cohort, five DR-DQ haplotypes were treated as single units for association and clustering. The study used immunosequencing to profile the T cell repertoires of some 600 subjects and linked those repertoires to cytomegalovirus serostatus. HLA typing covered class I and class II loci at four-digit resolution. Among around 400 genotyped donors of the cohort, an average of approximately 240,000 unique TCR beta nucleotide sequences was sequenced per donor, of which 15% to 20% were non-productive. An earlier analysis of around 640 of the donors used high-throughput TCR beta sequencing to judge whether each TCR beta V gene segment behaved as functional or pseudogenic. In a later analysis, previously published TCR beta repertoires from 550 to 700 donors were re-analyzed and high-resolution HLA genotyping was added so that TCR occurrence patterns could be studied. The genetic ancestry cluster associated with self-reported Caucasian donors included 65% to 90% of the approximately 400 genotyped donors. Donor age, sex, ethnicity and CMV serostatus were compiled together with the repertoire data. Typing coverage differed by locus: A, B, C, DRB1 and DQB1 were typed in roughly 620-630 donors, DQA1 in 500 to 550, DPA1 in around 610, and DPB1 in 400 to 480. The study combined high-throughput TCR immunosequencing, statistical association of individual TCRs with disease status, and machine learning to predict cytomegalovirus infection status. Every discovery cohort repertoire had been produced on one sequencing platform. Along with the 666-subject first cohort, a separate validation cohort of around 110 different subjects was used.

Concerning this clone: The specificity of this receptor is unknown. One base away there is no much larger clone; base qualities are not given.

Broad study findings and their caveats: A later genetic analysis reported fewer N-insertions in productive TCRs among donors in an Asian-associated ancestry cluster than the roughly 650-donor mean. Because HLA typing was unavailable for some donors at each locus, only the typed subset was used in association tests. Most TCR sequences were observed very rarely across donors, whereas some public TCRs were present in many individuals. Broadly in line with IMGT annotations, most TCR beta V segments showed up in productive rearrangements about 90% or about 30% of the time in an earlier analysis of several hundred of the donors. Strong co-occurrence of HLA alleles, especially DR and DQ, made assigning TCR associations to individual alleles difficult. In this cohort, only TCR beta chains were sequenced, and detectable features were limited by the absence of alpha or paired-chain data. In vitro tests confirmed that a few of the cytomegalovirus-associated TCR beta chains recognize cytomegalovirus antigens. The earlier analysis of about 600 of the donors excluded seventeen rarely observed V segments, including chromosome 9 orphons, because counts were too low. It was suggested by the authors that the approach could potentially be generalized to other disease states and immunological phenotypes. In a later analysis, most CMV-associated TCR beta chains were found to appear HLA-restricted, with HLA associations seemingly driven largely by CMV exposure. A further reported finding was that TCR beta sequences accurately predicted the HLA-A and HLA-B alleles for most subjects in the first cohort. In a later analysis, HLA-associated TCR beta chains were found to be more clonally expanded and to have lower generation probabilities than equally common non-associated chains. A later analysis associated 16,951 TCR beta sequences with specific HLA alleles at a false discovery rate of 0.05. Sequencing depth was assumed to be roughly uniform across donors in the presence/absence analyses, though that assumption may not hold. In the study, around 150 TCR beta chains were listed as associated with cytomegalovirus. A cluster of highly shared sequence variants was judged likely to represent a technical artifact of the sequencing pipeline. Some IMGT-functional V segments, including TRBV6-2 and TRBV6-3, could not be told apart with the 87-base-pair reads, so those segments were excluded. Immune exposure information for the cohort was limited to CMV serostatus. A later genetic analysis associated a missense DCLRE1C variant with V-gene and J-gene trimming of TCR beta chains, and an independent cohort replicated the association. Correlated functional status among segregating V segments might reflect linkage disequilibrium, but an unknown experimental factor could not be ruled out. A later analysis found that TCR association rates varied across HLA loci, with DRB1 alleles showing the most associated TCRs and HLA-C alleles the fewest. A later analysis reported that several top co-occurrence clusters appeared linked to parvovirus B19, influenza, CMV and Epstein-Barr virus. Cytomegalovirus status was reported to be diagnosed by the classifier with high specificity and sensitivity in both the original and validation cohorts.

The cohort was made up of about 610 healthy bone marrow donors. At the time of sampling, all cohort members were nominally healthy, though unrecorded immune exposures were likely present. The donor tested CMV seronegative and was one of the 352 seronegative cohort members. Every donor gave a peripheral blood sample, and the peripheral blood mononuclear cells from that sample were used for TCR beta sequencing. The Qiagen DNeasy Blood Extraction Kit was used to extract genomic DNA from the blood cell samples. The CDR3, from cysteine to phenylalanine, totals 13 residues. Left in the record is the CDR3 DNA by itself, 39 bases read in frame from the first base. Unmatched junction bases come to 3, with V trimmed by 1 base and J by 6 bases. The germline V gene supplies CDR1 SGHTA and CDR2 FQGNSA. Library method: the immunoSEQ multiplex PCR assay. For the multiplex PCR, a mixture combining 60 forward primers for TCR Vbeta segments and 13 reverse primers for TCR Jbeta segments was used. The CDR3 region of rearranged TCR beta genes was amplified from genomic DNA with a multiplex PCR assay. On the Illumina HiSeq System, the amplified TCR beta libraries were sequenced as 87-base-pair reads. The original methods were these. Across the 600 to 700 repertoires, a later analysis counted approximately 83 million unique TCR beta chains, 9.5 million to 13 million of which were shared by at least two donors. Raw reads were error-corrected and collapsed into unique sequences with a nearest-neighbor algorithm that merged closely related sequences to remove PCR and sequencing errors. To assign V, D and J gene segments, CDR3 sequences were aligned to IMGT reference sequences. Each retained sequence needed at least a six-nucleotide match to both a V gene segment and a J gene segment. A rearrangement counted as productive if the CDR3 had no stop codons and remained in frame with V and J, and every other rearrangement counted as non-productive. Following IMGT convention, CDR3 was defined as the stretch from the second conserved V-encoded cysteine to the conserved J-encoded phenylalanine. The earlier analysis of more than 450 of the donors excluded sequences that lacked an unambiguous match to a single V gene segment. An earlier analysis of 587 of the donors called V segments functional above 56.7% productive rearrangements and segregating when the between-donor standard deviation exceeded 5%. A statistical classification framework was developed to diagnose cytomegalovirus status using the catalog of TCR beta chain sequences. In a later analysis, V and J genes were assigned by comparing TCR nucleotide sequences against IMGT/GENE-DB human TR gene sequences. The TCRdist pipeline was used in a later analysis to assign CDR3 sequences and most-parsimonious VDJ recombination scenarios. In a later analysis, each TCR beta chain was defined by its CDR3 amino acid sequence together with its V-gene family, and reads lacking a unique V-gene family were excluded. To address suspected cross-contamination and a sequencing artifact, a later analysis removed a few hundred highly shared, low-generation-probability nucleotide sequences. A later analysis calculated a clonal expansion index for each public chain from normalized within-repertoire ranks of inferred template counts. Generation probabilities in a later analysis came from a VDJ recombination model fitted to out-of-frame rearrangements, and those results were checked against IGoR. Hypergeometric tests were used in a later analysis to score TCR-TCR, TCR-HLA and TCR-CMV co-occurrence, with a repertoire-size bias correction applied to the TCR pairs. A later analysis estimated false discovery rates by permuting HLA or CMV assignments 20 times. In a later analysis, co-occurring TCRs were grouped using DBSCAN, and TCRdist sequence similarity was added for clustering within HLA-allele-positive subsets. Co-occurrence clustering excluded repertoires with fewer than 30,000 or more than 120,000 public chains, plus five with anomalous nucleotide sharing. TCRdb took this table from immuneACCESS and kept in-frame rearrangements with V and J called. Such tables lack part of the clones; where checked against another copy, unresolved V genes explain under half of the gap, and the rest is unexplained. The DNA gave D and trimming, while V, J and clone size come from that table. The sample table holds around 110,000 clones, of which approximately 73% were seen once. About 8% of the sample is held by the ten biggest clonotypes.

Sequencing used PBMCs. This receptor chain uses TRBV7-2 and TRBJ2-7; 7 central nucleotides agree with TRBD2. This TCR was sampled from a man aged 25 to 45 in good health and CMV-seronegative. The nucleotides read TGTGCCAGCAGCTTAGGTACGGGGGGCGAGCAGTACTTC. Its translation reads: CASSLGTGGEQYF.